This TCR beta chain was sequenced during a study of T cell changes during pregnancy in multiple sclerosis. Repertoires were generated with immunoSEQ multiplex PCR, while TCRdb's copy carries only in-frame clones and drops some. The sample shows over 35,000 clones, roughly nine tenths of them seen only once. This clone showed up just once. The CDR3 has 14 amino acids. The ends were cut back, 11 bases at V and 0 bases at J, with 16 bases in the middle. From germline, CDR1 is SGHVS and CDR2 FNYEAQ. The chain uses TRBV7-6 and TRBJ1-2; D not certain. The receptor comes from a female donor with multiple sclerosis, enrolled in a pregnancy study. The sequenced sample was CD8+ T cells from peripheral blood mononuclear cells, obtained before pregnancy. The CDR3 sequence: CASTPSEANYGYTF. DNA of the CDR3: TGTGCCTCTACCCCTAGTGAAGCTAACTATGGCTACACCTTC.